Below, one T cell receptor beta chain is given with its context. The specificity of this receptor is unknown. Base qualities are not provided; no much larger clone lies one nucleotide away. This sample stems from a study of OX40 agonist ivuxolimab in advanced cancers. Turning to the overall study: Ivuxolimab, which targeted the costimulatory receptor OX40 (CD134), was an agonistic, fully human IgG2 monoclonal antibody. Intravenous ivuxolimab was administered to patients every 2 weeks at six dose levels: 0.01, 0.1, 0.3, 1.5, 3 and 10 mg/kg. Of the approximately 50 dose-escalation patients, hepatocellular carcinoma was present in approximately 20, melanoma in roughly 15, renal cell carcinoma in 9 and head and neck cancer in 9. In the dose-escalation cohort, roughly 82% of patients were male, and the mean age was around 65 years with a range of roughly 20 to 80. Patients were allowed to have had prior anti-PD-1, anti-PD-L1 or anti-CTLA-4 therapy, and 30% to 40% of the dose-escalation patients had been treated with checkpoint inhibitors. Three dose-escalation patients achieved partial responses, one with hepatocellular carcinoma and two with cutaneous melanoma. The purpose of peripheral TCRbeta sequencing was to test whether ivuxolimab changed TCR sequence diversity and led to clonal T-cell expansion. The paper describes the monotherapy dose-escalation part (N ≈ 52 patients) of the phase I trial of ivuxolimab. The research as a whole found: At doses from 0.1 to 3.0 mg/kg, clonal expansion was seen in both CD4+ and CD8+ blood T cells between baseline and week 6. The antigen specificity of the clonally expanded peripheral T cells was not determined. In partial responders in the 0.1-3.0 mg/kg groups, normalized peripheral clonal expansion was found to be among the lowest, especially among CD8+ T cells. Low levels of normalized T-cell clonal expansion were also seen in some patients who did not respond. After ivuxolimab, more expanded clones were found on average in CD8+ T cells than in CD4+ T cells.

The trial excluded patients who had a history of autoimmune disease or were on systemic immunosuppression. Peripheral blood for TCR sequencing was collected from all dose cohorts at baseline, on cycle 4 day 1, and on cycle 7 day 1. The samples were taken from a phase I, first-in-human, multicenter, open-label dose-escalation trial of ivuxolimab. The trial enrolled adults with locally advanced or metastatic head and neck squamous cell, hepatocellular, melanoma or renal cell carcinoma. CD4+ and CD8+ T cells were sorted separately from peripheral blood before TCR sequencing. Reading the germline V gene gives CDR1 MNHEY and CDR2 SVGAGI. The CDR3 runs 14 amino acids, cysteine and phenylalanine included. Only the CDR3 region is kept as DNA, spanning 42 bases read in frame from base 1. V is cut back by 6 bases and J by 3 bases, with 7 bases in the junction unmatched. Genomic DNA was extracted from sorted cells for sequencing of the TCRbeta CDR3 region. TCRbeta CDR3 regions were sequenced using the immunoSEQ Assay. TCRdb stores this immuneACCESS table with in-frame sequences only. Part of the clones is absent; in the studies checked, under half of the shortfall reflects unresolved V genes, and no reason is known for the rest. The sample table lists 40,000 or so clones, about nine tenths of them with a count of one. About 13% of the sample is held by the ten biggest clonotypes.

Specimen: CD4+ or CD8+ T cells sorted from blood, collected in a trial of the OX40 agonist ivuxolimab. This chain joins TRBV6-5 to TRBJ1-1; 7 central nucleotides agree with TRBD1. The TCR was taken from an adult with an advanced solid tumor such as melanoma, head and neck, liver or kidney cancer. The CDR3 amino acid sequence is: CASRQIQGDTEAFF. The DNA sequence is TGTGCCAGCAGACAAATCCAGGGGGACACTGAAGCTTTCTTT.